This T cell receptor beta chain derives from a study of cytomegalovirus exposure and HLA in healthy donors. Findings of the study overall: According to a subsequent analysis, TCR clusters identified in the first cohort showed a tendency to co-occur across the roughly 120 validation repertoires. Rare TCR sequences dominated, though some public TCRs recurred in many donors. The study recorded around 160 TCR beta chains that were cytomegalovirus-associated.

Using immunoSEQ multiplex PCR, the repertoire was profiled, and TCRdb retains in-frame clones only, with some absent. The sample yields fewer than 250,000 clones, over 70% seen once. About this clone: Its specificity is unknown.

CDR1 and CDR2 (germline): LNHNV, YYDKDF (reference sequence). The V and J ends lost 0 bases and 0 bases respectively, with 5 bases between them. The CDR3 extends over 15 amino acids. This TCR was sampled from a woman aged 25 to 39 in good health and CMV-seropositive. Specimen: PBMCs. The chain is built from TRBV15 and TRBJ1-4; no clear D gene. The CDR3, as DNA: TGTGCCACCAGCAGAGAATATGCAACTAATGAAAAACTGTTTTTT. As protein: CATSREYATNEKLFF.